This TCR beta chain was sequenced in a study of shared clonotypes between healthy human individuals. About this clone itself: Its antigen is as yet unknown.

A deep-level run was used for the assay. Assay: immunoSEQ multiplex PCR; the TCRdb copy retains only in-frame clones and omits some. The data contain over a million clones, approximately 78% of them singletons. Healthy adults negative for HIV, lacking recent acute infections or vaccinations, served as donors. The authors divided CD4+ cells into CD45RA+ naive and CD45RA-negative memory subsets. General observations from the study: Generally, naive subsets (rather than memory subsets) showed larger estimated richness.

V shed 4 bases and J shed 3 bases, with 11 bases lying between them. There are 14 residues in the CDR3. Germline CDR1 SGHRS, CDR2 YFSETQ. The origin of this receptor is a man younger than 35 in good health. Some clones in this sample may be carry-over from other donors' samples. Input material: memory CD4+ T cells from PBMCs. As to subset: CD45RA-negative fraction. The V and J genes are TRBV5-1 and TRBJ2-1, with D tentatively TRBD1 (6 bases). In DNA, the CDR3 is TGCGCCAGCAGCCCCCAGGGGATCTACAATGAGCAGTTCTTC. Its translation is CASSPQGIYNEQFF.